A single sample is the source of the 8 T cell receptor beta chains below, sequenced in a study of PD-1 blockade in classical Hodgkin lymphoma. Repertoires were generated with immunoSEQ multiplex PCR, while TCRdb's copy carries only in-frame clones and drops some. The sample has just under 20,000 clones; under 80% are singletons. The time point was: cycle 4 day 1 (C4D1), after 5 to 7 weeks of nivolumab. Relapse after autologous stem cell transplantation occurred in every patient, and brentuximab vedotin exposure varied. This sample comprised peripheral blood mononuclear cells (PBMCs), obtained before the fourth cycle of nivolumab. The receptors were sampled from a human donor with classical Hodgkin lymphoma.

This clone was counted a single time. The V call is TRBV2, the J call TRBJ2-2; 7 nucleotides line up with TRBD2. Unmatched junction bases numbered 10, after V lost 3 bases and J lost 6 bases. The CDR3 contains 16 residues. Germline loops: CDR1 SNHLY, CDR2 FYNNEI. This CDR3 is CASSEKGGLPSGELFF. The CDR3 region has the DNA TGTGCCAGCAGTGAGAAGGGAGGGCTCCCTTCCGGGGAGCTGTTTTTT.

The chain links TRBV6-6 to TRBJ1-1, with unresolved D. Germline V gives CDR1 MNHNY, CDR2 SVGAGI (reference sequence). Trimming removed 8 bases at V and 1 base at J, with 14 bases between. The CDR3 length is 14 residues. CDR3 bases: TGTGCCAGCCGGGGATCGGAGACGAACACTGAAGCTTTCTTT. As protein: CASRGSETNTEAFF.

The chain is built from TRBV6-6 and TRBJ1-1; D not certain. The CDR3 length is 14 residues. Germline V gives CDR1 MNHNY, CDR2 SVGAGI (reference sequence). V was pared by 6 bases and J by 1 base, with 12 bases between. DNA of the CDR3: TGTGCCAGCAGGCCCTCGGGCTCGAACACTGAAGCTTTCTTT. It encodes CASRPSGSNTEAFF.

This sequence joins TRBV2 and TRBJ2-4; D possibly uses TRBD1 or TRBD2 (6 bases each). The CDR3 covers 13 residues. V was clipped by 7 bases and J by 6 bases, with 13 bases between them. Germline assignment: CDR1 SNHLY and CDR2 FYNNEI. DNA of the CDR3: TGTGCCAGCATTAGGGGGGCCGGAAACATTCAGTACTTC. This codes for CASIRGAGNIQYF.

In this sample, this clone turned up a few times. This chain connects TRBV19 to TRBJ2-7; no definite D call. Deletions cut 2 bases from V and 7 bases from J, with 12 bases between. This CDR3 spans 13 amino acids. CDR1 is LNHDA and CDR2 is SQIVND in the germline V gene (reference sequence). The CDR3 region is CASSILSSREQYF. In DNA form, the CDR3 reads TGTGCCAGTAGTATATTATCGTCACGTGAGCAGTACTTC.

The chain combines TRBV7-2 with TRBJ2-1; D is unresolved. V was cut by 4 bases and J by 12 bases, with 16 bases left in between. Germline V gene lookup returns CDR1 SGHTA and CDR2 FQGNSA. CDR3 length: 13 amino acids. The CDR3 here is CASSSPNVGGQFF. CDR3 nucleotide sequence: TGTGCCAGCAGCTCCCCGAACGTGGGTGGGCAGTTCTTC.

The rearrangement joins TRBV28 to TRBJ1-2, with D possibly being TRBD1 (6 bases). The V end lost 4 bases, the J end lost 4 bases, and 13 bases lay between the germline ends. CDR3 size: 14 residues. Per the germline V gene, CDR1 is MDHEN and CDR2 is SYDVKM. The CDR3 bases are TGTGCCAGCAGTTCGATCACAGGGATCTATGGCTACACCTTC. Amino acids: CASSSITGIYGYTF.

The gene calls are TRBV6-5 and TRBJ2-1, with a weak D call TRBD2 (6 bases). The CDR3 totals 14 residues. The germline V and J ends were trimmed by 6 bases and 14 bases, with 23 bases remaining between them. Germline V gene sequence: CDR1 MNHEY, CDR2 SVGAGI. Written as DNA, the CDR3 is TGTGCCAGCAGAAAAGATGTTCCGTATACGGGGGAGTTCTTC. The encoded protein is CASRKDVPYTGEFF.